The source of this T cell receptor beta chain is a study of CD4 T cells in relation to SARS-CoV-2 and coronaviruses. Concerning this clone itself: Its antigen is currently unknown.

Unexposed donor CD4+ T cells date from 2011-2018, before the COVID-19 pandemic. The cells were cultured for about ten days before CD4+ T cells were isolated. Looked up from germline, CDR1 is MNHNY and CDR2 is SVGAGI (reference sequence). The length of the CDR3 is 13 residues. The V gene lost 0 bases and the J gene lost 5 bases, with 7 bases spanning the gap. Clones were read by immunoSEQ multiplex PCR, and TCRdb kept only the in-frame ones, dropping some. The sample has around 20,000 clones; about four fifths are singletons. The specimen sequenced was CD4+ T cells from PBMCs, cultured in vitro. The chain has TRBV6-6 and TRBJ2-5, with D uncertain. The sequence came from a human donor in good health. This chain's CDR3 is CASSYSNWETQYF. The CDR3 bases are TGTGCCAGCAGTTACTCGAACTGGGAGACCCAGTACTTC.